This T cell receptor beta chain was documented in a study of T cell repertoires in cytomegalovirus infection (dated 2019 in TCRdb). Background on the whole study: Donor HLA type was relevant to the analysis, as public TCR beta signatures indicated carriage of CMV infection together with the matching HLA type.

Trimming at the junction amounts to 0 bases on V and 11 bases on J, and the germline ends lie 13 bases apart. Including cysteine and phenylalanine, the CDR3 has 13 amino acids. The entry retains the CDR3 DNA only, 39 bases that are in frame from base 1. The study at large found these results: The ex vivo response was dominated by HLA-C-restricted CMV-specific TCR beta clonotypes, and the single most frequent clonotype in two of eight donors was supplied by these HLA-C-restricted clonotypes. Cumulative frequency of public TCR beta family members discriminated carriers of CMV infection plus the relevant HLA type in this cohort and an independent roughly 320-donor cohort.

Sequenced using an Illumina HiSeq 1500. The raw public data were reprocessed by TCRdb itself: fastp quality trimming at Q25, MiXCR clonotype calling, in-frame beta chains only. Identical CDR3 protein sequences are pooled into one entry, listed with their most common genes and DNA. This sample lists 480,000 or so distinct CDR3 sequences; about 11% were detected once. The leading ten clones occupy about 10% of the sample. This clonotype came up many times. What this receptor recognizes is not known. It has no much larger one-base neighbor in the sample; base qualities were not kept. The sequenced material came from PBMCs. The V gene is TRBV12-3 or TRBV12-4 and the J gene is TRBJ1-1, with no confidently assigned D gene. This clonotype was obtained from a human donor in good health (CMV status not recorded). Some clones in this sample may be carry-over from other donors' samples. The CDR3 protein: CASSLARRAWAFF. The nucleotides read TGTGCCAGCAGTTTAGCGCGCCGGGCTTGGGCTTTCTTT.